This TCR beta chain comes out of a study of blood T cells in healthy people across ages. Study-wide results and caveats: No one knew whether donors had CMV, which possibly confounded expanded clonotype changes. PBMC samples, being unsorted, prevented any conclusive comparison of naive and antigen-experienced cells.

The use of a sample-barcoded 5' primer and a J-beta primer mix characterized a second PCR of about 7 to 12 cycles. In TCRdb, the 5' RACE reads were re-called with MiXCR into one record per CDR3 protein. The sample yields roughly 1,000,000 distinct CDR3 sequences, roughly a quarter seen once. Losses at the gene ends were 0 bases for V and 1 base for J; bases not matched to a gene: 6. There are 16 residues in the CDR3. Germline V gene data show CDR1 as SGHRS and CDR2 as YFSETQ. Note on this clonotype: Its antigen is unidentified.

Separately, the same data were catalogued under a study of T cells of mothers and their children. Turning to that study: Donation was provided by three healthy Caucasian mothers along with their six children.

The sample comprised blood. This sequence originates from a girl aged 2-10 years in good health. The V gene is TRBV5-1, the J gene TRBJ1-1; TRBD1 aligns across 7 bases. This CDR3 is CASSLGGQRWNTEAFF. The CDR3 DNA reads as TGCGCCAGCAGCTTGGGGGGACAGCGATGGAACACTGAAGCTTTCTTT.